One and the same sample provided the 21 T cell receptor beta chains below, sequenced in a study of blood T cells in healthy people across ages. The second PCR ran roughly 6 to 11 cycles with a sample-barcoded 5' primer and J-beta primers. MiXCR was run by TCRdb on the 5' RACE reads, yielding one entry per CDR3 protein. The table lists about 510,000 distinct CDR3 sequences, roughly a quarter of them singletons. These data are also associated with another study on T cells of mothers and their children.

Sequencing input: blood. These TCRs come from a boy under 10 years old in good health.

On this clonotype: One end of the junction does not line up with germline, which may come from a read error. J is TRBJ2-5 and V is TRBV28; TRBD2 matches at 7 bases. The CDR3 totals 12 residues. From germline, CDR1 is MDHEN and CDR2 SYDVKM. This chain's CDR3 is CASSLYPGLTFF. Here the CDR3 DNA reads TGTGCCAGCAGTTTATATCCGGGACTAACGTTCTTC.

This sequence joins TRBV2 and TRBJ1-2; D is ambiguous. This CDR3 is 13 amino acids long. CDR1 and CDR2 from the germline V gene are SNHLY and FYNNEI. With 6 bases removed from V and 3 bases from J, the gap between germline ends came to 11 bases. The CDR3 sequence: CASSVDGDYGYTF. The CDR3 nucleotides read TGTGCCAGCAGCGTAGACGGGGACTATGGCTACACCTTC.

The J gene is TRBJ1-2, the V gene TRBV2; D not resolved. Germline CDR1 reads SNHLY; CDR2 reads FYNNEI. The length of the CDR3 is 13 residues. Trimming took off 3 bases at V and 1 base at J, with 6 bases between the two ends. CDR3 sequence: CASSDPNNYGYTF. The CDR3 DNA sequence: TGTGCCAGCAGTGATCCTAATAACTATGGCTACACCTTC.

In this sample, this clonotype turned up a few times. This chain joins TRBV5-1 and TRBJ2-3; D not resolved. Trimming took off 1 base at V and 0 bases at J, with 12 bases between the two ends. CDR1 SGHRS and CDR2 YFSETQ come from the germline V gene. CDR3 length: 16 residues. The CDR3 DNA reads TGCGCCAGCAGCTTGTTCCGGCGTGCTAGCACAGATACGCAGTATTTT. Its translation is CASSLFRRASTDTQYF.

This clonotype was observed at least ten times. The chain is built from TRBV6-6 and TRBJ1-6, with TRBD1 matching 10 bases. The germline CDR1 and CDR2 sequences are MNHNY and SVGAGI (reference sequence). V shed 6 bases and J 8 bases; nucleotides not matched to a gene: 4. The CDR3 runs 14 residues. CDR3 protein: CASSRDRGYSPLHF. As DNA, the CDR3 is TGTGCCAGCAGCCGGGACAGGGGATATTCACCCCTCCACTTT.

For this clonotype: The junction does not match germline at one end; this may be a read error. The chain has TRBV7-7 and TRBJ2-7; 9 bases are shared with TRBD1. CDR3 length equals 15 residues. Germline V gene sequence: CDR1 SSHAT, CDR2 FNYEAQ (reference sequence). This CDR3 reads CASSTGTGNLYEQYF. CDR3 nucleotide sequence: TGTGCTAGCAGCACCGGGACAGGGAACTTGTACGAGCAGTACTTC.

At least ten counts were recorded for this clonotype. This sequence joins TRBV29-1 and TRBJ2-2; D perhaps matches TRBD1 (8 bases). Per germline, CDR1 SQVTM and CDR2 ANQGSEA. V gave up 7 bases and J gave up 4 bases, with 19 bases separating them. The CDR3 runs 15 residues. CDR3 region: CSADRSGTGTGELFF. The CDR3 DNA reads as TGCAGCGCCGACCGCAGCGGGACAGGCACCGGGGAGCTGTTTTTT.

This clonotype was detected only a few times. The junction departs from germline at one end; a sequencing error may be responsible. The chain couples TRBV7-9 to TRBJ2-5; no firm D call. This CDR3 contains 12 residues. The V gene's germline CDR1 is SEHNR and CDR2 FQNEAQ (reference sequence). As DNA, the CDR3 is TGTGCCAGCAGAACGGAACAAGAGGCCCAGTACTTC. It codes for CASRTEQEAQYF.

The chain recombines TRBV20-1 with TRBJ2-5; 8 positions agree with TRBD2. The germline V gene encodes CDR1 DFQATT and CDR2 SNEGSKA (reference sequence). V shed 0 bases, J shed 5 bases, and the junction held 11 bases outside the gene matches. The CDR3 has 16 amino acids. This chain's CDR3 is CSAREGWQRELETQYF. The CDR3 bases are TGCAGTGCTAGAGAGGGGTGGCAGCGGGAGCTGGAGACCCAGTACTTC.

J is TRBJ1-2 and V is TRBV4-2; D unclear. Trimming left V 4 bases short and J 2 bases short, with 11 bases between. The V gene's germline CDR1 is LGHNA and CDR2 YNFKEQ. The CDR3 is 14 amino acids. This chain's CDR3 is CASSPPPLNYGYTF. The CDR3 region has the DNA TGTGCCAGCAGCCCCCCACCATTGAACTATGGCTACACCTTC.

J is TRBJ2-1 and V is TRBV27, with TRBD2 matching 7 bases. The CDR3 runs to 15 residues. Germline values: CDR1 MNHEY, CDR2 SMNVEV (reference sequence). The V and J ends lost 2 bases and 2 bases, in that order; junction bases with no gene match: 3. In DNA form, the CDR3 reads TGTGCCAGCAGTTTAAGTAGCGGGCCCTACAATGAGCAGTTCTTC. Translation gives CASSLSSGPYNEQFF.

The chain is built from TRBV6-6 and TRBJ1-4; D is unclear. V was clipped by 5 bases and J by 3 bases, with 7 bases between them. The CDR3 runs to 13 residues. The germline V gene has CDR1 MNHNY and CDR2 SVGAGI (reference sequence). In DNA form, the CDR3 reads TGTGCCAGCAGTAGCCCAGCTAATGAAAAACTGTTTTTT. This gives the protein CASSSPANEKLFF.

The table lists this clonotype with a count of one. CDR3 DNA sequence: TGTGCCAGCAGCTTAGGCCCCACCGCAGCTAACTATGGCTACACCTTC. Protein product: CASSLGPTAANYGYTF. The chain employs TRBV13 and TRBJ1-2; D unresolved. V dropped 0 bases and J dropped 0 bases, with 11 bases sitting between them. The CDR3 sequence is 16 residues long. The germline V gene encodes CDR1 PRHDT and CDR2 FYEKMQ (reference sequence).

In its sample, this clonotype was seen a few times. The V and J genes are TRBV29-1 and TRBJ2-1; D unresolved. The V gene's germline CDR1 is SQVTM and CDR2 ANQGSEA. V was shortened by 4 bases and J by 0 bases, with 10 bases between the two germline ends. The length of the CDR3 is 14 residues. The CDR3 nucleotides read TGCAGCGTTGTAGGCAGACCCTCCTACAATGAGCAGTTCTTC. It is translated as CSVVGRPSYNEQFF.

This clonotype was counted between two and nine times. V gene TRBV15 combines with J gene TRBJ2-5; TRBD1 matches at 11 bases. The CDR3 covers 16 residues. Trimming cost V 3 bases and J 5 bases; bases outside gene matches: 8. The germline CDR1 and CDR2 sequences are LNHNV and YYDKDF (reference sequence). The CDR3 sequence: CATSSDWTGGWETQYF. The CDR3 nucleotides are TGTGCCACCAGCAGCGATTGGACAGGGGGCTGGGAGACCCAGTACTTC.

CDR3 sequence: CASSIAYLLYTDTQYF. The CDR3 nucleotides are TGTGCCAGTAGTATAGCCTACCTCTTATACACAGATACGCAGTATTTT. The chain couples TRBV19 to TRBJ2-3, with D uncertain. Looked up from germline, CDR1 is LNHDA and CDR2 is SQIVND (reference sequence). V was clipped by 1 base and J by 2 bases, with 13 bases between them. This CDR3 spans 16 amino acids.

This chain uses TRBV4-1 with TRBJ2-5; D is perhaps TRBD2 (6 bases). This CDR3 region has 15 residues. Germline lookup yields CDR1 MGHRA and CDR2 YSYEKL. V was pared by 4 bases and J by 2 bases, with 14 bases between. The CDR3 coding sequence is TGCGCCAGCAGCCGGGGAGGCCGGATACAAGAGACCCAGTACTTC. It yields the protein CASSRGGRIQETQYF.

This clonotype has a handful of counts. As DNA, the CDR3 is TGTGCCAGCAGTCTTGCTAGCGCGAGACCCATTATCTCCTACGAGCAGTACTTC. Residues: CASSLASARPIISYEQYF. The rearrangement uses TRBV28 and TRBJ2-5; possible D gene TRBD2, 6 bases. The J call may not be correct, given that the DNA end is closer to TRBJ2-7. The CDR3 runs to 18 residues. The germline V gene has CDR1 MDHEN and CDR2 SYDVKM.

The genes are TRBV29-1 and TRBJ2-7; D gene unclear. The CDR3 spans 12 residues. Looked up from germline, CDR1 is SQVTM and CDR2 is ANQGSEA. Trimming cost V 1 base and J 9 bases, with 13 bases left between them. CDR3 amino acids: CSVEGDGRRQYF. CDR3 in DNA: TGCAGCGTTGAAGGAGACGGCCGAAGGCAGTACTTC.

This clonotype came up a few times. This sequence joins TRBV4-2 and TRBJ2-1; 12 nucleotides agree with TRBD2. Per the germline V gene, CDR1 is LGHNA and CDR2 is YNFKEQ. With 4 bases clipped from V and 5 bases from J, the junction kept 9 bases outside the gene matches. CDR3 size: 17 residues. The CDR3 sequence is CASSRKGLAGENNEQFF. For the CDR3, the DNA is TGTGCCAGCAGCCGAAAGGGACTAGCGGGCGAAAACAATGAGCAGTTCTTC.

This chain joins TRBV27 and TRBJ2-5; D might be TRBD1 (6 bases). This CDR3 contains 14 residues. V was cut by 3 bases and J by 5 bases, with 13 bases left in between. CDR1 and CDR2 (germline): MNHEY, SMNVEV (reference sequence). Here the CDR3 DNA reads TGTGCCAGCAGTTTGGGTCCCAGGGGCGAGACCCAGTACTTC. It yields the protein CASSLGPRGETQYF.